This T cell receptor (beta chain) originates from a study of T cells in pancreatic ductal adenocarcinoma. Trimming left V 0 bases short and J 0 bases short, with 13 bases between. Germline CDR1 is SGHRS and CDR2 is YFSETQ. The CDR3 is 17 residues long. Assay used: immunoSEQ multiplex PCR; TCRdb lists only in-frame clones, some missing. The sample lists roughly 100,000 clones; roughly 96% were seen once. Selected pancreatic ductal adenocarcinoma patients had undergone surgery without neoadjuvant therapy. The J gene is TRBJ1-3, the V gene TRBV5-1; possible D gene TRBD1, 6 bases. This TCR was recovered from a human donor with pancreatic ductal adenocarcinoma. Sequenced: PBMCs. The CDR3 here is CASSLETGLASGNTIYF. The CDR3 bases are TGCGCCAGCAGCTTGGAGACAGGACTTGCCTCTGGAAACACCATATATTTT.